This entry lists 21 T cell receptor beta chains sequenced from one sample in a study of CD8 T cells in ankylosing spondylitis. Findings of the study overall: A TCR beta motif of several highly homologous variants seemed to mark ankylosing spondylitis blood.

These receptors are not linked to any known antigen. TCRdb analysed the 5' RACE reads with MiXCR anew, one entry per CDR3 protein. The sample lists just under 550,000 distinct CDR3 sequences; about 13% were seen once. What was sequenced was blood, either unsorted or a sorted T cell fraction (not recorded which). These receptors all come from a male donor with ankylosing spondylitis.

This chain joins TRBV27 and TRBJ1-2; TRBD1 aligns across 9 bases. V was clipped by 3 bases and J by 7 bases; unmatched bases: 3. Germline V gene sequence: CDR1 MNHEY, CDR2 SMNVEV (reference sequence). The CDR3 covers 13 residues. CDR3 protein: CASSLHRGLGYTF. CDR3 DNA sequence: TGTGCCAGCAGTTTGCACAGGGGGCTTGGCTACACCTTC.

The rearrangement links TRBV2 to TRBJ2-2; 10 bases are a match to TRBD2. Germline V gives CDR1 SNHLY, CDR2 FYNNEI. This CDR3 contains 18 residues. After removal of 6 bases from V and 6 bases from J, the junction contained 16 bases not matched to a gene. The CDR3 DNA reads TGTGCCAGCAGCCCCAGCGGGAGGGCCGTATTAGTCCCCGGGGAGCTGTTTTTT. Its protein product is CASSPSGRAVLVPGELFF.

The sample holds many counts of this clonotype. This chain joins TRBV11-2 and TRBJ2-1, with 11 bases fitting TRBD2. Germline CDR1 reads SGHAT; CDR2 reads FQNNGV. The junction had 4 bases not matched to a gene; V was cut back by 1 base and J by 5 bases. This CDR3 comprises 16 residues. The CDR3 loop reads CASSLGLAGWNNEQFF. For the CDR3, the DNA is TGTGCCAGCAGCTTAGGACTAGCGGGATGGAACAATGAGCAGTTCTTC.

In its sample, this clonotype was seen a few times. The V call is TRBV20-1, the J call TRBJ1-1; D remains ambiguous. V was shortened by 2 bases and J by 10 bases, with 14 bases between the two germline ends. CDR3 size: 12 residues. Germline V gene lookup returns CDR1 DFQATT and CDR2 SNEGSKA (reference sequence). This chain's CDR3 is CSARTHREGAFF. The CDR3 DNA sequence: TGCAGTGCTAGAACGCACCGAGAAGGAGCTTTCTTT.

The gene calls are TRBV3-1 and TRBJ1-1, with D perhaps TRBD1 (6 bases). The CDR3 consists of 16 residues. With 2 bases removed from V and 4 bases from J, the gap between germline ends came to 17 bases. From germline, CDR1 is LGHDT and CDR2 YNNKEL (reference sequence). CDR3 region: CASSQYGPGAGTEAFF. CDR3 nucleotides: TGTGCCAGCAGCCAATACGGACCGGGGGCAGGCACTGAAGCTTTCTTT. Drawing the rest from reference TRBV3-1 and TRBJ1-1, the complete variable domain is DTAVSQTPKYLVTQMGNDKSIKCEQNLGHDTMYWYKQDSKKFLKIMFSYNNKELIINETVPNRFSPKSPDKAHLNLHINSLELGDSAVYFCASSQYGPGAGTEAFFGQGTRLTVV.

This clonotype was recorded a few times. The V call is TRBV10-3, the J call TRBJ2-3; 7 bases line up with TRBD2. CDR1 is ENHRY and CDR2 is SYGVKD in the germline V gene. V lost 3 bases, J lost 3 bases, and 6 bases stayed unmatched. The CDR3 is 15 residues long. The CDR3 coding sequence is TGTGCCATCAGTGACTCTAGGGGAGGGACAGATACGCAGTATTTT. Protein product: CAISDSRGGTDTQYF.

J is TRBJ1-1 and V is TRBV7-2, with a tentative D call TRBD1 (5 bases). This CDR3 comprises 13 residues. V lost 6 bases to trimming and J lost 7 bases, with 15 bases between them. Germline V gene lookup returns CDR1 SGHTA and CDR2 FQGNSA. CDR3 DNA sequence: TGTGCCAGCAGTCCGGGGCACTACAATGAAGCTTTCTTT. This translates into CASSPGHYNEAFF.

This clonotype has at least ten counts. This chain links TRBV29-1 with TRBJ1-2, with D unresolved. V dropped 6 bases and J dropped 1 base, with 12 bases sitting between them. Germline V CDR1 and CDR2: SQVTM, ANQGSEA. The CDR3 runs 13 residues. CDR3 sequence: CSVSQLGNYGYTF. The CDR3 region has the DNA TGCAGCGTGTCCCAGTTGGGTAACTATGGCTACACCTTC.

In this sample, this clonotype turned up a few times. The chain couples TRBV5-1 to TRBJ2-2, with D perhaps matching TRBD1 (5 bases). V lost 3 bases and J 7 bases, leaving 13 bases between the germline ends. This CDR3 has 14 amino acids. Germline V lookup: CDR1 SGHRS, CDR2 YFSETQ. The CDR3 sequence: CASSYAGYDGELFF. The CDR3 DNA is TGCGCCAGCAGCTACGCAGGGTATGACGGGGAGCTGTTTTTT.

This chain joins TRBV14 and TRBJ2-1; D gene uncertain. The CDR3 sequence is 14 residues long. CDR1 SGHDN and CDR2 FVKESK come from the germline V gene. Trimming removed 10 bases from V and 5 bases from J, with 18 bases in between. CDR3 DNA sequence: TGTGCCACACATCAGGTCCGTTTAAACAATGAGCAGTTCTTC. Translation: CATHQVRLNNEQFF.

This rearrangement joins TRBV20-1 to TRBJ2-5, with 7 nucleotides matching TRBD2. CDR3 length equals 13 residues. J lost 4 bases, V lost 5 bases, and 7 bases had no gene match. Germline lookup yields CDR1 DFQATT and CDR2 SNEGSKA (reference sequence). The CDR3 nucleotides read TGCAGTGCTGGAAGGACTAGTGGAGAGACCCAGTACTTC. Encoded protein: CSAGRTSGETQYF.

This clonotype was recorded at least ten times. The rearrangement uses TRBV11-3 and TRBJ2-2; no firm D call. Germline V gene sequence: CDR1 SGHNT, CDR2 YENEEA. Trimming removed 5 bases at V and 3 bases at J, with 4 bases between. The CDR3 length is 12 residues. The CDR3 bases are TGTGCCAGCAGCCCTCACACCGGGGAGCTGTTTTTT. The encoded protein is CASSPHTGELFF.

This clonotype occurred many times. This chain joins TRBV5-1 and TRBJ2-7; possibly TRBD1 or TRBD2 for D (5 bases each). This CDR3 contains 14 residues. V was pared by 5 bases and J by 2 bases, with 14 bases between. Germline V gene data show CDR1 as SGHRS and CDR2 as YFSETQ. The CDR3, as DNA: TGCGCCAGCAGGAGATGGGGGAGCCCCTACGAGCAGTACTTC. Its protein product is CASRRWGSPYEQYF.

V and J are TRBV10-2 and TRBJ1-5, with TRBD1 matching 7 bases. Germline V gives CDR1 WSHSY, CDR2 SAAADI. J lost 1 base, V lost 6 bases, and 3 bases had no gene match. This CDR3 spans 14 amino acids. Written as DNA, the CDR3 is TGCGCCAGCAGCCGGGGACAGAGCAATCAGCCCCAGCATTTT. It specifies CASSRGQSNQPQHF.

In its sample, this clonotype was seen many times. The rearrangement links TRBV7-2 to TRBJ1-2, with 7 positions matching TRBD1. The V and J ends lost 5 bases and 7 bases, in that order; junction bases with no gene match: 7. CDR3 size: 13 residues. From germline, CDR1 is SGHTA and CDR2 FQGNSA. CDR3 nucleotide sequence: TGTGCCAGCAGCCTTCGACAGGGAGCTGGCTACACCTTC. It yields the protein CASSLRQGAGYTF.

The CDR3 sequence: CASSQRTGTQGYGYTF. The CDR3 nucleotides are TGTGCCAGCAGCCAACGGACAGGGACCCAGGGCTATGGCTACACCTTC. The gene calls are TRBV3-1 and TRBJ1-2; 8 bases line up with TRBD1. Germline assignment: CDR1 LGHDT and CDR2 YNNKEL (reference sequence). The J segment lost 4 bases and the V segment lost 2 bases, leaving 9 bases of the junction unmatched. CDR3 length: 16 amino acids.

A few counts support this clonotype. The rearrangement joins TRBV20-1 to TRBJ2-3; 8 nucleotides align to TRBD2. With 6 bases clipped from V and 2 bases from J, the junction kept 7 bases outside the gene matches. The CDR3 consists of 14 residues. Germline V gives CDR1 DFQATT, CDR2 SNEGSKA (reference sequence). The CDR3 nucleotides read TGCAGTGCCGGGGGGGGAGCTTTCACAGATACGCAGTATTTT. Translating it yields CSAGGGAFTDTQYF.

The chain carries TRBV7-2 and TRBJ1-3; D is ambiguous. The CDR3 loop spans 14 amino acids. V was clipped by 3 bases and J by 0 bases, with 6 bases between them. CDR1 is SGHTA and CDR2 is FQGNSA in the germline V gene. CDR3 sequence reads: CASSLQISGNTIYF. CDR3 coding DNA: TGTGCCAGCAGCTTGCAGATCTCTGGAAACACCATATATTTT. Full variable domain (rest looked up from reference TRBV7-2 and TRBJ1-3): GAGVSQSPSNKVTEKGKDVELRCDPISGHTALYWYRQSLGQGLEFLIYFQGNSAPDKSGLPSDRFSAERTGGSVSTLTIQRTQQEDSAVYLCASSLQISGNTIYFGEGSWLTVV.

As DNA, the CDR3 is TGCGCCAGCAGCTTGGCCCCAGCGGGAGTAATTGGTGAGCAGTTCTTC. Translated: CASSLAPAGVIGEQFF. V is TRBV5-1 and J is TRBJ2-1, with 8 bases that match TRBD2. Germline V gene sequence: CDR1 SGHRS, CDR2 YFSETQ. Losses at the gene ends were 0 bases for V and 9 bases for J; bases not matched to a gene: 11. The CDR3 has 16 amino acids.

J is TRBJ1-2 and V is TRBV12-3 or TRBV12-4, with 7 bases matching TRBD1. Germline trimming cut 8 bases from V and 6 bases from J; bases unmatched to any gene: 15. The CDR3 length is 15 residues. The CDR3 DNA reads as TGTGCCAGCTCTCCGGACAGGAGTTCTTTGGATGGCTACACCTTC. Protein sequence: CASSPDRSSLDGYTF.

The chain uses TRBV5-1 and TRBJ2-2; no firm D call. The CDR3 is made up of 16 amino acids. Trimming stripped 4 bases from V and 0 bases from J, with 13 bases between. Germline V gene sequence: CDR1 SGHRS, CDR2 YFSETQ. CDR3 residues: CASSPERTANTGELFF. CDR3 DNA sequence: TGCGCCAGCAGCCCCGAACGGACGGCGAACACCGGGGAGCTGTTTTTT.